Presented here are 10 T cell receptor beta chains from one specimen sequenced in a study of T cell clonality in common variable immunodeficiency (dated by TCRdb to about 2015). The full study reports these points: Fewer deletions and N-nucleotide insertions were reportedly observed in CVID TCRbeta sequences, and highly modified clones with 13 or more V deletions were reportedly absent from CVID TCRbeta sequences.

To prepare the library, the immunoSEQ multiplex PCR assay was applied. TCRdb retrieved this table from immuneACCESS and kept in-frame rearrangements only. Not all clones are present; in checked studies, unresolved V genes account for under half, and no reason is known for the remainder. This sample contains about 28,000 clones, none of which is a singleton. The leading ten clones occupy over 25% of the sample. These TCRs' antigens remain unknown. Sequenced input: peripheral blood mononuclear cells. The receptors shown here come from a human donor with common variable immunodeficiency.

This clone was seen only a few times. The CDR3 DNA, read in part, is TGTGCCAGCTCACCGGCTAGCGGGAGGTACAATGAG. Translating it yields CASSPASGRYNE. The full-length CDR3 reads as CASSPASGRYNEQFF. V and J are TRBV18 and TRBJ2-1; 11 bases fit TRBD2. The observed sequence ends 3 residues before the CDR3 terminus, with the missing tail filled in from the germline J gene. CDR1 and CDR2 (germline): KGHSH, LQKENI. This CDR3 has 15 residues. With V trimmed by 3 bases and J by 4 bases, 2 bases remained unmatched.

Remarks on this clone: The read halts 3 residues ahead of the CDR3 end, with the missing end drawn from the germline J gene. The chain joins TRBV7-9 to TRBJ1-4, with D possibly being TRBD1 (6 bases). The V end was cut by 3 bases, the J end by 4 bases, with 9 bases between. Germline-derived CDR1 and CDR2 are SEHNR and FQNEAQ (reference sequence). CDR3 length equals 14 residues. The DNA read from the CDR3 is TGTGCCAGCAGCTTGACAGGAGTTAATGAAAAA. It is translated as CASSLTGVNEK. The whole CDR3 sequence reads CASSLTGVNEKLFF.

Only a few counts were recorded for this clone. Read data end 3 residues before the CDR3 end; the end is taken from the germline J gene. This chain connects TRBV30 to TRBJ1-2, with TRBD1 as a possible D gene (5 bases). Germline assignment: CDR1 GTSNPN and CDR2 SVGIG (reference sequence). This CDR3 has 15 residues. CDR3 protein: CAWSVPGRQRMGYTF. The CDR3 DNA, read in part, is TGTGCCTGGAGTGTACCGGGTAGACAGCGTATGGGC.

In the case of this clone: The read is 3 residues too short to cover the CDR3 end, so that end is filled in from the germline J gene. Different DNA sequences within this sample yield the same CDR3. This rearrangement joins TRBV6-2 or TRBV6-3 to TRBJ1-6, with TRBD1 identical over 9 bases. This CDR3 has 15 residues. The V gene end was trimmed by 5 bases and the J gene end by 10 bases; junction bases not matched to a gene: 9. The germline CDR1 and CDR2 sequences are MNHEY and SVGEGT. The CDR3 bases that were read are TGTGCCAGCAGTCGCAGGGACAGGGTAACGTCACCC. It yields the protein CASSRRDRVTSP. The CDR3 reads in full as CASSRRDRVTSPLHF.

This clone has a handful of counts. From the germline J gene comes the end of the CDR3, since the read stops 3 residues before it. The chain is built from TRBV2 and TRBJ2-1, with a tentative D call TRBD1 (5 bases). Trimming stripped 4 bases from V and 8 bases from J, with 21 bases between. The CDR3 covers 16 residues. The germline V gene has CDR1 SNHLY and CDR2 FYNNEI. This CDR3 is CASSAPRVGLVHEQFF. CDR3 DNA, as far as it was read: TGTGCCAGCAGTGCGCCCAGGGTTGGCCTAGTCCATGAG.

On this clone: Sequencing ends 3 residues short of the CDR3 end; the germline J gene provides the rest. The rearrangement uses TRBV30 and TRBJ1-6; weak D call: TRBD1 (5 bases). The length of the CDR3 is 14 residues. The V gene lost 0 bases and the J gene lost 9 bases, with 12 bases spanning the gap. Germline V lookup: CDR1 GTSNPN, CDR2 SVGIG (reference sequence). This chain's CDR3 is CAWSVGRGGSPLHF. The CDR3 DNA, read in part, is TGTGCCTGGAGTGTGGGTAGGGGTGGTTCACCC.

Only a few counts were recorded for this clone. The observed sequence ends 3 residues before the CDR3 terminus, with the missing tail filled in from the germline J gene. The V and J genes are TRBV7-2 and TRBJ1-1, with unresolved D. The V gene lost 6 bases and the J gene lost 7 bases, with 12 bases spanning the gap. Germline loops: CDR1 SGHTA, CDR2 FQGNSA. The CDR3 spans 12 residues. The DNA read from the CDR3 is TGTGCCAGCAGTGGAGGGTTCGATGAA. Its translation is CASSGGFDE. The whole CDR3 protein is CASSGGFDEAFF.

This clone appeared many times. The read comes to an end 3 residues before the CDR3 does, leaving the germline J gene to fill in the end. The chain joins TRBV30 to TRBJ1-1, with D maybe TRBD1 (6 bases). The V end lost 6 bases, the J end lost 0 bases, and 14 bases lay between the germline ends. The germline V gene has CDR1 GTSNPN and CDR2 SVGIG (reference sequence). The CDR3 spans 14 residues. Partial CDR3 DNA: TGTGCCTGCCTAGGACAGCCAATGAACACTGAA. Translated, it gives CACLGQPMNTE. The complete CDR3 reads CACLGQPMNTEAFF.

This clone was seen a few times. CDR3 DNA, as far as it was read: TGCGCCAGCAGCTCCGGATGGCGGGACAGGGGGCATGGC. Protein product: CASSSGWRDRGHG. In full, the CDR3 is CASSSGWRDRGHGYTF. J is TRBJ1-2 and V is TRBV5-1; TRBD1 aligns across 12 bases. The CDR3 extends 3 residues past the end of the read, so its final part is completed from the germline J gene. The CDR3 runs 16 residues. With V trimmed by 3 bases and J by 6 bases, 9 bases remained unmatched. Germline V gives CDR1 SGHRS, CDR2 YFSETQ.

Concerning this clone: The CDR3 goes on 3 residues after the read ends, and that part is filled in from the germline J gene. The genes are TRBV19 and TRBJ2-7, with 7 bases fitting TRBD1. Germline CDR1 is LNHDA and CDR2 is SQIVND (reference sequence). Losses at the gene ends were 1 base for V and 2 bases for J; bases not matched to a gene: 5. CDR3 length: 15 residues. The CDR3 bases that were read are TGTGCCAGTAGTATAGGGACAGGAGGAGCCTACGAG. Amino acids: CASSIGTGGAYE. The full CDR3 reads CASSIGTGGAYEQYF.